The 23 T cell receptor beta chains presented below share a single source sample, sequenced in a study of T cells in localized non-small cell lung cancer. The data were produced by immunoSEQ multiplex PCR, yet TCRdb's version contains in-frame clones alone and is incomplete. The sample consists of tens of thousands of clones, around 90% of them appearing once. The specimen comprised peripheral blood, sampled before any cancer treatment. All receptors come from a woman between 35 and 70 years old with stage I lung adenocarcinoma.

The chain links TRBV5-1 to TRBJ2-1, with D unclear. CDR3 length equals 13 residues. Germline CDR1 and CDR2: SGHRS and YFSETQ. With 6 bases removed from V and 8 bases from J, the gap between germline ends came to 15 bases. CDR3 sequence reads: CASTPGHGHEQFF. CDR3 coding DNA: TGCGCCAGCACCCCGGGCCATGGCCATGAGCAGTTCTTC.

This chain joins TRBV27 and TRBJ1-5; 8 bases are a match to TRBD1. There are 14 residues in the CDR3. J was trimmed by 6 bases and V by 6 bases; bases with no gene match: 7. CDR1 and CDR2 (germline): MNHEY, SMNVEV (reference sequence). DNA for the CDR3: TGTGCCAGCAGAGGACAGGGTGTTTTTCAGCCCCAGCATTTT. This translates into CASRGQGVFQPQHF.

The V and J genes are TRBV7-9 and TRBJ2-5; 7 nucleotides line up with TRBD1. The trim removed 1 base at V and 3 bases at J, leaving 11 bases unmatched. Germline loops: CDR1 SEHNR, CDR2 FQNEAQ (reference sequence). The CDR3 contains 17 residues. As DNA, the CDR3 is TGTGCCAGCAGCTTAGGAGGGGACAGTGGGTGGAAAGAGACCCAGTACTTC. Its translation: CASSLGGDSGWKETQYF.

This chain uses TRBV5-1 with TRBJ2-1, with D maybe TRBD1 (5 bases). This CDR3 comprises 15 residues. Germline CDR1 reads SGHRS; CDR2 reads YFSETQ. The V end lost 4 bases, the J end lost 10 bases, and 21 bases lay between the germline ends. Written as DNA, the CDR3 is TGCGCCAGCAGCCTACTGACAGTTGAACCAATGGAGCAGTTCTTC. Residues: CASSLLTVEPMEQFF.

V usage is TRBV6-1 and J usage is TRBJ1-1; 8 nucleotides match TRBD1. Germline lookup yields CDR1 MNHNS and CDR2 SASEGT. J gave up 5 bases and V 7 bases, and 6 bases lay outside the gene matches. The CDR3 extends over 13 amino acids. The CDR3 loop is CASMETGETEAFF. As DNA, the CDR3 is TGTGCCAGCATGGAGACAGGGGAAACTGAAGCTTTCTTT.

The gene calls are TRBV10-3 and TRBJ2-1; D unresolved. CDR1 is ENHRY, CDR2 SYGVKD, per germline. The CDR3 has 14 residues. V was cut by 2 bases and J by 0 bases, with 5 bases left in between. The CDR3 is CAISEGSSYNEQFF. For the CDR3, the DNA is TGTGCCATCAGTGAGGGTAGCTCCTACAATGAGCAGTTCTTC.

The chain couples TRBV30 to TRBJ1-1; D is ambiguous. Germline CDR1 GTSNPN, CDR2 SVGIG (reference sequence). This CDR3 has 12 amino acids. Trimming removed 3 bases from V and 1 base from J, with 6 bases in between. This chain's CDR3 is CAWSLRNTEAFF. CDR3 DNA sequence: TGTGCCTGGAGCTTGCGGAACACTGAAGCTTTCTTT.

The chain has TRBV4-1 and TRBJ2-1; D uncertain. The germline CDR1 and CDR2 sequences are MGHRA and YSYEKL. V gave up 4 bases and J gave up 9 bases, with 10 bases separating them. The CDR3 is 12 amino acids. For the CDR3, the DNA is TGCGCCAGCAGCCCCCTTTTCGGTGAGCAGTTCTTC. Residues: CASSPLFGEQFF.

The chain joins TRBV10-3 to TRBJ2-1; D possibly uses TRBD1 or TRBD2 (5 bases each). The CDR3 runs 15 residues. Germline-derived CDR1 and CDR2 are ENHRY and SYGVKD. The germline V and J ends were trimmed by 2 bases and 6 bases, with 14 bases remaining between them. CDR3: CAISEGGGTPNEQFF. The CDR3 nucleotides are TGTGCCATCAGTGAGGGCGGTGGGACCCCCAATGAGCAGTTCTTC.

CDR3 in amino acids: CASSPTAGTSGYNEQFF. CDR3 DNA: TGTGCCAGCAGCCCCACAGCCGGGACTAGCGGTTACAATGAGCAGTTCTTC. This sequence joins TRBV9 and TRBJ2-1; TRBD2 aligns across 11 bases. The V gene's germline CDR1 is SGDLS and CDR2 YYNGEE. This CDR3 comprises 17 residues. Losses at the gene ends were 4 bases for V and 4 bases for J; bases not matched to a gene: 10.

This sequence joins TRBV2 and TRBJ1-5, with 8 bases lining up with TRBD1. Germline CDR1 SNHLY, CDR2 FYNNEI. V shed 2 bases and J 6 bases; nucleotides not matched to a gene: 9. This CDR3 spans 16 amino acids. In nucleotides, the CDR3 is TGTGCCAGCAGTGAACAGGGGGCGATCGTCGGTCAGCCCCAGCATTTT. As protein: CASSEQGAIVGQPQHF.

The rearrangement joins TRBV18 to TRBJ2-7; D may match TRBD1 or TRBD2 (5 bases each). The CDR3 has 13 amino acids. Between the trimmed V and J ends, which lost 3 bases and 2 bases, there was a span of 8 bases. Germline V CDR1 and CDR2: KGHSH, LQKENI. The CDR3 region has the DNA TGTGCCAGCTCACCTAGGGGAGCCTACGAGCAGTACTTC. Residues: CASSPRGAYEQYF.

This clone was seen a single time. The V call is TRBV6-5, the J call TRBJ2-2; either TRBD1 or TRBD2 may fit D (5 bases each). Trimming left V 3 bases short and J 6 bases short, with 14 bases between. Looked up from germline, CDR1 is MNHEY and CDR2 is SVGAGI. CDR3 length: 15 residues. CDR3 amino acids: CASSYYSGDAGELFF. The CDR3 DNA reads as TGTGCCAGCAGTTATTATTCCGGGGACGCCGGGGAGCTGTTTTTT.

V usage is TRBV6-6 and J usage is TRBJ2-1, with 10 bases that match TRBD1. This CDR3 contains 15 residues. V lost 6 bases, J lost 5 bases, and 7 bases stayed unmatched. The germline V gene encodes CDR1 MNHNY and CDR2 SVGAGI (reference sequence). CDR3 protein: CASRQRDRGHNEQFF. CDR3 DNA sequence: TGTGCCAGCAGACAACGGGACAGGGGCCACAATGAGCAGTTCTTC.

The V gene is TRBV18, the J gene TRBJ1-4; perhaps TRBD1 as D (5 bases). CDR1 is KGHSH and CDR2 is LQKENI in the germline V gene. The CDR3 runs to 14 residues. Trimming pared 0 bases from V and 6 bases from J, leaving 8 bases between. As DNA, the CDR3 is TGTGCCAGCTCACCACCGGGGCGGTATGAAAAACTGTTTTTT. Its protein product is CASSPPGRYEKLFF.

The V gene is TRBV19, the J gene TRBJ1-5, with 8 bases matching TRBD1. The V and J ends lost 5 bases and 2 bases, in that order; junction bases with no gene match: 14. CDR1 and CDR2 (germline): LNHDA, SQIVND (reference sequence). There are 18 residues in the CDR3. This CDR3 is CASSPAPQGARGNQPQHF. In DNA, the CDR3 is TGTGCCAGTAGTCCAGCCCCCCAGGGGGCCCGTGGCAATCAGCCCCAGCATTTT.

This chain uses TRBV10-3 with TRBJ1-1; D gene unclear. CDR1 ENHRY and CDR2 SYGVKD come from the germline V gene. The CDR3 covers 16 residues. Deletions cut 10 bases from V and 3 bases from J, with 24 bases between. DNA for the CDR3: TGTGCCACCACCCCGGGGATTCCCCCGGCGGACACTGAAGCTTTCTTT. Protein product: CATTPGIPPADTEAFF.

The rearrangement joins TRBV7-9 to TRBJ1-5; TRBD1 aligns across 8 bases. CDR1 and CDR2 (germline): SEHNR, FQNEAQ (reference sequence). This CDR3 contains 13 residues. Trimming at V came to 5 bases and at J to 5 bases, leaving 2 bases not matched to a gene. CDR3 sequence: CASSGQGDQPQHF. The CDR3 DNA follows: TGTGCCAGCAGCGGACAGGGAGATCAGCCCCAGCATTTT.

The rearrangement links TRBV28 to TRBJ1-1, with 7 nucleotides matching TRBD1. The CDR3 spans 14 residues. With 5 bases clipped from V and 1 base from J, the junction kept 4 bases outside the gene matches. Germline CDR1 and CDR2: MDHEN and SYDVKM. DNA for the CDR3: TGTGCCAGCAGTAGGGACAGCGCGAACACTGAAGCTTTCTTT. Protein: CASSRDSANTEAFF.

This chain joins TRBV2 and TRBJ2-7, with D possibly called TRBD1 or TRBD2 (5 bases each). Germline CDR1 reads SNHLY; CDR2 reads FYNNEI. V was shortened by 8 bases and J by 11 bases, with 22 bases between the two germline ends. This CDR3 has 13 residues. CDR3 sequence (DNA): TGTGCCAGCTCACCCCGAGGGGCGGGTAAAAAGTACTTC. Translated, it gives CASSPRGAGKKYF.

The V call is TRBV6-6, the J call TRBJ2-6; D not certain. Per germline, CDR1 MNHNY and CDR2 SVGAGI (reference sequence). Trimming left V 4 bases short and J 5 bases short, with 12 bases between. The CDR3 contains 15 residues. The CDR3 loop is CASSWPHDRANVLTF. In nucleotides, the CDR3 is TGTGCCAGCAGTTGGCCTCATGATCGGGCCAACGTCCTGACTTTC.

The chain uses TRBV30 and TRBJ1-1, with unresolved D. Germline V CDR1 and CDR2: GTSNPN, SVGIG (reference sequence). The CDR3 is made up of 10 amino acids. V lost 2 bases and J 6 bases, leaving 4 bases between the germline ends. CDR3 sequence: CAWSIAEAFF. In DNA, the CDR3 is TGTGCCTGGAGTATAGCTGAAGCTTTCTTT. Combining the CDR3 with reference TRBV30 and TRBJ1-1 gives the whole variable domain SQTIHQWPATLVQPVGSPLSLECTVEGTSNPNLYWYRQAAGRGLQLLFYSVGIGQISSEVPQNLSASRPQDRQFILSSKKLLLSDSGFYLCAWSIAEAFFGQGTRLTVV.

CDR3: CASRLEGENTEAFF. The CDR3 DNA reads TGTGCCAGCAGACTAGAGGGGGAGAACACTGAAGCTTTCTTT. V is TRBV11-2 and J is TRBJ1-1; a possible D gene is TRBD1 (6 bases). Germline V gives CDR1 SGHAT, CDR2 FQNNGV. V was trimmed by 6 bases and J by 1 base, leaving 12 bases between them. There are 14 residues in the CDR3.